This T cell receptor beta chain was identified during a study of T cell responses to AZD1222 COVID-19 vaccine (dated by TCRdb to 2020 to 2023). Regarding the research as a whole: TCR sequencing covered more than 230 trial participants: 200 to 220 given two doses of AZD1222 and approximately 26 given two doses of MenACWY control vaccine. Trial participants were enrolled into age subgroups of 18-55, 56-69 and 70-plus years, which contained 148, 28 and 57 TCR-sequenced participants, respectively. Results the study describes overall, beyond this receptor: Participants were mostly white British and included more females than males, and it was suggested by the authors that clonal diversity may have been underestimated. In the small 56-69-year group, the increase in depth fell short of significance, most likely because of low power. Nearly half of unique spike-specific TCRs reportedly recognized epitopes outside regions mutated in the B.1.351 and B.1.1.7 variants. After two AZD1222 doses, spike-specific TCR breadth and depth were significantly higher than at day 0 and than in MenACWY recipients. Conclusions about previously exposed vaccinees are limited, since just a handful of AZD1222 recipients were seropositive for SARS-CoV-2 at baseline. Vaccine-associated CD4 TCRs spanned the whole spike protein, with dominant responses in regions 160-218 and 743-854. Because no day 14 peak-response samples were available, the repertoires could be characterized only after the peak T cell response.

The CDR3 regions of human TCRbeta chains were subjected to immunosequencing. As for how the authors treated the data: Repertoire TCRs were matched against a reference library of SARS-CoV-2-specific TCRs generated with the MIRA antigen-specificity platform. Breadth was defined as the fraction of unique TCRs that were SARS-CoV-2-associated. Depth was defined as the fraction of total T cells that were SARS-CoV-2-associated. Using the MIRA data, every spike-specific TCR was mapped to the spike region that the TCR reacted to and assigned to either a CD4 or a CD8 class. Log10-transformed breadth and depth values were compared by one-way ANOVA with Sidak's multiple comparisons tests. Not all clones reach the TCRdb copy of this immuneACCESS table, which keeps in-frame sequences only. Checked studies attribute under half of the gap to unresolved V genes and leave the rest unexplained. V, J and clone size were drawn from that table, and D and trimming were deduced from the DNA. The sample contains 120,000 to 150,000 clones, approximately 91% of them found a single time. About 2% of the sample is held by the ten biggest clonotypes.

Clipping removes 5 bases from V and 3 bases from J, with 9 as the unmatched junction base count. From the cysteine up to the phenylalanine, the CDR3 has a length of 15 residues. Kept here is only the CDR3 DNA, which spans 45 bases and is read in frame from base 1. Looking up the germline V gene yields CDR1 LGHNA and CDR2 YNFKEQ. The table lists this clone with a count of one. The antigen this receptor binds is unknown. The sample holds no much larger clone one base away, and base qualities are not on file. Interpreted using the paper, the time point label stands for: about 28 days (+/-7) after the second vaccine dose. AZD1222 recipients given second doses at about 4 weeks or at about 12 weeks were pooled, since spike-specific TCR depth and breadth were not found to differ between the two schedules. Vaccinee samples were obtained from the UK trials COV001 and COV002, which included a single-blind randomized controlled phase 2/3 trial of AZD1222 (ChAdOx1 nCoV-19) in healthy adults. For TCRbeta chain sequencing, PBMC samples were collected from trial participants at day 0 and at day 28 after the second dose.

This TCR was sampled from an adult who received the AZD1222 COVID-19 vaccine. The chain is made from TRBV4-2 and TRBJ2-7; 8 bases in the middle match TRBD2. The sequencing used peripheral blood, collected 28 days after the second AZD1222 dose. CDR3 loop: CASSDVREVIYEQYF. The DNA reads TGTGCCAGCAGCGACGTGCGGGAGGTAATCTACGAGCAGTACTTC.